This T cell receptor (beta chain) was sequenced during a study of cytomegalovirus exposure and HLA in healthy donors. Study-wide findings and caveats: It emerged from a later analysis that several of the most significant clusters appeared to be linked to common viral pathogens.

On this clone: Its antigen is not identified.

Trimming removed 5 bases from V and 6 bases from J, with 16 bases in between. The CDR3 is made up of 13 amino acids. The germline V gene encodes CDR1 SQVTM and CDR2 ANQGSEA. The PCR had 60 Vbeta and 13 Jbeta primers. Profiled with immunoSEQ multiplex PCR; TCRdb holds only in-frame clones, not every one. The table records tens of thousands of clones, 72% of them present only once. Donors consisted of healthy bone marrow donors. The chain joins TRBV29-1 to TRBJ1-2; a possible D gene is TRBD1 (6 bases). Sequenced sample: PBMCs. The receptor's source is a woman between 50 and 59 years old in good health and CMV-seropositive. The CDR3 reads CSVLGRGVNGYTF. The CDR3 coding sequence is TGCAGCGTTCTCGGCAGGGGAGTTAATGGCTACACCTTC.